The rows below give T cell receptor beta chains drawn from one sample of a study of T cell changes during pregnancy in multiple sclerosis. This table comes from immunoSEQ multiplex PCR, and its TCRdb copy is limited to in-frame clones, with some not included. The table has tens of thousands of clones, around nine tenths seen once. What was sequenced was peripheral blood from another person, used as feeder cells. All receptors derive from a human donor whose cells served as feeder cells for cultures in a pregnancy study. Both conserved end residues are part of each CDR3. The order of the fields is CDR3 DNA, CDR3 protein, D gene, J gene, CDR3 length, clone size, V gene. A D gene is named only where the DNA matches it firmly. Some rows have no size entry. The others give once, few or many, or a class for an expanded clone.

CDR3 DNA: TGTGCCAGCAGCTTTGGGACCGCGGGAGGGCTCGAGCAGTACTTC
CDR3 protein: CASSFGTAGGLEQYF
D gene: TRBD2
J gene: TRBJ2-7
CDR3 length: 15
clone size: .
V gene: TRBV5-8

CDR3 DNA: TGTGCCAGCAGCTTACACACTGGTTCCACGGGCTACACCTTC
CDR3 protein: CASSLHTGSTGYTF
D gene: .
J gene: TRBJ1-2
CDR3 length: 14
clone size: .
V gene: TRBV7-9

CDR3 DNA: TGCAGTGCTAGTTTCCATTACGAGCAGTACTTC
CDR3 protein: CSASFHYEQYF
D gene: .
J gene: TRBJ2-7
CDR3 length: 11
clone size: once
V gene: TRBV20-1

CDR3 DNA: TGTGCCAGCAGTGGGACTAAAACCTACGAGCAGTACTTC
CDR3 protein: CASSGTKTYEQYF
D gene: TRBD2
J gene: TRBJ2-7
CDR3 length: 13
clone size: .
V gene: TRBV28

CDR3 DNA: TGTGCCAGCAGTTTCGATGAAAAACTGTTTTTT
CDR3 protein: CASSFDEKLFF
D gene: .
J gene: TRBJ1-4
CDR3 length: 11
clone size: .
V gene: TRBV2

CDR3 DNA: TGCGCCAGCAGCCAGGAGGACAGGGGTGTGACCGGGGAGCTGTTTTTT
CDR3 protein: CASSQEDRGVTGELFF
D gene: TRBD1
J gene: TRBJ2-2
CDR3 length: 16
clone size: .
V gene: TRBV4-3

CDR3 DNA: TGTGCCAGTAGTATCAACAGGGAGGGGCCTGAAGCTTTCTTT
CDR3 protein: CASSINREGPEAFF
D gene: .
J gene: TRBJ1-1
CDR3 length: 14
clone size: .
V gene: TRBV19

CDR3 DNA: TGTGCCAGCAGTCGTCTAGAGTTTCAGCCCCAGCATTTT
CDR3 protein: CASSRLEFQPQHF
D gene: .
J gene: TRBJ1-5
CDR3 length: 13
clone size: .
V gene: TRBV6-5

CDR3 DNA: TGTGCCAGCAGTGTACGTGTAGGGGATAGCTCTGGAAACACCATATATTTT
CDR3 protein: CASSVRVGDSSGNTIYF
D gene: .
J gene: TRBJ1-3
CDR3 length: 17
clone size: .
V gene: TRBV2

CDR3 DNA: TGTGCCAGCAGTTACGATATAGGGGACACTGAAGCTTTCTTT
CDR3 protein: CASSYDIGDTEAFF
D gene: .
J gene: TRBJ1-1
CDR3 length: 14
clone size: .
V gene: TRBV6-5

CDR3 DNA: TGTGCCATCAGTGAGTCCCTAGCAACTAATGAAAAACTGTTTTTT
CDR3 protein: CAISESLATNEKLFF
D gene: .
J gene: TRBJ1-4
CDR3 length: 15
clone size: .
V gene: TRBV10-3

CDR3 DNA: TGCGCCAGCAAAGCGACCAGGGATTCTTCTGAAGCTTTCTTT
CDR3 protein: CASKATRDSSEAFF
D gene: .
J gene: TRBJ1-1
CDR3 length: 14
clone size: .
V gene: TRBV5-1

CDR3 DNA: TGTGCCAGCAGCGTACCCACAGGGAGGAATGAGCAGTTCTTC
CDR3 protein: CASSVPTGRNEQFF
D gene: .
J gene: TRBJ2-1
CDR3 length: 14
clone size: few
V gene: TRBV9

CDR3 DNA: TGCGCCAGCAGCTTGGGTCAAACAGCAGATACGCAGTATTTT
CDR3 protein: CASSLGQTADTQYF
D gene: .
J gene: TRBJ2-3
CDR3 length: 14
clone size: few
V gene: TRBV5-1

CDR3 DNA: TGTGCCAGCAGTTTATCGCAGGGGGTGATCGGCTACACCTTC
CDR3 protein: CASSLSQGVIGYTF
D gene: TRBD1
J gene: TRBJ1-2
CDR3 length: 14
clone size: .
V gene: TRBV27

CDR3 DNA: TGCGCCAGCAGCTTGAGCGGGGTTACAGGTGAGCAGTTCTTC
CDR3 protein: CASSLSGVTGEQFF
D gene: TRBD2
J gene: TRBJ2-1
CDR3 length: 14
clone size: .
V gene: TRBV5-1

CDR3 DNA: TGTGCCAGCTCTCCACCTACCCGGGACTCCCAGTACTTC
CDR3 protein: CASSPPTRDSQYF
D gene: .
J gene: TRBJ2-4
CDR3 length: 13
clone size: .
V gene: TRBV18

CDR3 DNA: TGTGCCAGCTCAGAAGGGGCCGACTATGGCTACACCTTC
CDR3 protein: CASSEGADYGYTF
D gene: .
J gene: TRBJ1-2
CDR3 length: 13
clone size: .
V gene: TRBV18

CDR3 DNA: TGTGCCAGCAGCCCCCCCATTGACTCGAACACTGAAGCTTTCTTT
CDR3 protein: CASSPPIDSNTEAFF
D gene: .
J gene: TRBJ1-1
CDR3 length: 15
clone size: .
V gene: TRBV7-2

CDR3 DNA: TGTGCCAGCAGAGAAAGGACAGGGGGGACTGAAGCTTTCTTT
CDR3 protein: CASRERTGGTEAFF
D gene: TRBD1
J gene: TRBJ1-1
CDR3 length: 14
clone size: .
V gene: TRBV2

CDR3 DNA: TGTGCCAGCAGTGTACAGGGGGCGGAAACCGGGGAGCTGTTTTTT
CDR3 protein: CASSVQGAETGELFF
D gene: TRBD1
J gene: TRBJ2-2
CDR3 length: 15
clone size: .
V gene: TRBV6-1

CDR3 DNA: TGTGCCAGCAGGACCCAGGACCGCGATACGCAGTATTTT
CDR3 protein: CASRTQDRDTQYF
D gene: .
J gene: TRBJ2-3
CDR3 length: 13
clone size: .
V gene: TRBV2

CDR3 DNA: TGTGCCTGCGACGGGGGGTACGAGCAGTACTTC
CDR3 protein: CACDGGYEQYF
D gene: TRBD2
J gene: TRBJ2-7
CDR3 length: 11
clone size: .
V gene: TRBV30

CDR3 DNA: TGTGCCAGCAGCTGGACTAGCGGGACCTACGAGCAGTACTTC
CDR3 protein: CASSWTSGTYEQYF
D gene: TRBD2
J gene: TRBJ2-7
CDR3 length: 14
clone size: .
V gene: TRBV11-2

CDR3 DNA: TGTGCCAGCAGCTTTTTGATGGGGGGAGAGACCCAGTACTTC
CDR3 protein: CASSFLMGGETQYF
D gene: .
J gene: TRBJ2-5
CDR3 length: 14
clone size: .
V gene: TRBV7-2

CDR3 DNA: TGTGCCAGCAGCGTAGGGACAGGGTATGAAAAACTGTTTTTT
CDR3 protein: CASSVGTGYEKLFF
D gene: TRBD1
J gene: TRBJ1-4
CDR3 length: 14
clone size: .
V gene: TRBV9

CDR3 DNA: TGTGCCAGCACGTTCACAGAGAATAATTCACCCCTCCACTTT
CDR3 protein: CASTFTENNSPLHF
D gene: .
J gene: TRBJ1-6
CDR3 length: 14
clone size: .
V gene: TRBV6-5

CDR3 DNA: TGTGCCTGGAGTGTAACCGGCTACAATGAGCAGTTCTTC
CDR3 protein: CAWSVTGYNEQFF
D gene: .
J gene: TRBJ2-1
CDR3 length: 13
clone size: .
V gene: TRBV30

CDR3 DNA: TGTGCCAGTAGTATTAGAGAAAATATCATCGGAAAGCAGTACTTC
CDR3 protein: CASSIRENIIGKQYF
D gene: .
J gene: TRBJ2-7
CDR3 length: 15
clone size: .
V gene: TRBV19

CDR3 DNA: TGTGCCAGCAGTTTTTCGCGGGTATCCTACGAGCAGTACTTC
CDR3 protein: CASSFSRVSYEQYF
D gene: .
J gene: TRBJ2-7
CDR3 length: 14
clone size: .
V gene: TRBV27

CDR3 DNA: TGTGCCAGCAGACCCGTGGACAGGAGAAATCAGCCCCAGCATTTT
CDR3 protein: CASRPVDRRNQPQHF
D gene: TRBD1
J gene: TRBJ1-5
CDR3 length: 15
clone size: .
V gene: TRBV28

CDR3 DNA: TGCAGCGTAGGAGGACGAAACAATGAGCAGTTCTTC
CDR3 protein: CSVGGRNNEQFF
D gene: .
J gene: TRBJ2-1
CDR3 length: 12
clone size: .
V gene: TRBV29-1

CDR3 DNA: TGTGCCAGCAGCGTAGCCGGGACAGTCTCGATGAACACTGAAGCTTTCTTT
CDR3 protein: CASSVAGTVSMNTEAFF
D gene: TRBD1
J gene: TRBJ1-1
CDR3 length: 17
clone size: .
V gene: TRBV9

CDR3 DNA: TGTGCCAGCAGCCGGGACAGGGTCTCCGGGGCCAACGTCCTGACTTTC
CDR3 protein: CASSRDRVSGANVLTF
D gene: TRBD1
J gene: TRBJ2-6
CDR3 length: 16
clone size: few
V gene: TRBV7-2

CDR3 DNA: TGTGCCAGCAGCCAACAGGGCCCCCCTACCTACGAGCAGTACTTC
CDR3 protein: CASSQQGPPTYEQYF
D gene: .
J gene: TRBJ2-7
CDR3 length: 15
clone size: .
V gene: TRBV27

CDR3 DNA: TGTGCCAGTAGTCGGACAGTTGCAACTAATGAAAAACTGTTTTTT
CDR3 protein: CASSRTVATNEKLFF
D gene: .
J gene: TRBJ1-4
CDR3 length: 15
clone size: .
V gene: TRBV19

CDR3 DNA: TGTGCCAGCAGCTTAGGAGGAGGGGTCAGGAATCAGCCCCAGCATTTT
CDR3 protein: CASSLGGGVRNQPQHF
D gene: .
J gene: TRBJ1-5
CDR3 length: 16
clone size: few
V gene: TRBV7-2

CDR3 DNA: TGTGCCAGCAGCTTGATCTTAGAGGGATCGGAAGGCTACACCTTC
CDR3 protein: CASSLILEGSEGYTF
D gene: .
J gene: TRBJ1-2
CDR3 length: 15
clone size: once
V gene: TRBV5-4

CDR3 DNA: TGTGCCAGCAGCCTACAGGGTCGGGATAATTCACCCCTCCACTTT
CDR3 protein: CASSLQGRDNSPLHF
D gene: .
J gene: TRBJ1-6
CDR3 length: 15
clone size: .
V gene: TRBV2

CDR3 DNA: TGTGCCAGCAGCTGGGACAGGAACACCGGGGAGCTGTTTTTT
CDR3 protein: CASSWDRNTGELFF
D gene: TRBD1
J gene: TRBJ2-2
CDR3 length: 14
clone size: once
V gene: TRBV5-8